Each of the 10 T cell receptor beta chains below was sequenced from the same sample in a study of blood T cell repertoires in COVID-19. Sequenced by immunoSEQ multiplex PCR; TCRdb stores in-frame clones only, minus some. This sample has around 210,000 clones, with roughly four fifths found just once. Sequenced: peripheral blood. The receptors were sampled from an elderly woman with COVID-19, enrolled during active disease.

This chain connects TRBV5-1 to TRBJ1-1; D perhaps matches TRBD1 (5 bases). The CDR3 consists of 13 residues. V shed 0 bases and J shed 4 bases, with 7 bases lying between them. Germline assignment: CDR1 SGHRS and CDR2 YFSETQ. The CDR3: CASSLEGVTEAFF. The CDR3 bases are TGCGCCAGCAGCTTGGAAGGGGTCACTGAAGCTTTCTTT.

This clone has just a few counts. This chain uses TRBV11-2 with TRBJ2-7, with D possibly matching TRBD2 (6 bases). V gave up 4 bases and J gave up 0 bases, with 16 bases separating them. The length of the CDR3 is 16 residues. The germline V gene encodes CDR1 SGHAT and CDR2 FQNNGV. CDR3 residues: CASSSKEGFSSYEQYF. DNA of the CDR3: TGTGCCAGCAGCTCAAAGGAGGGTTTTAGCTCCTACGAGCAGTACTTC.

The chain employs TRBV5-1 and TRBJ2-7; maybe TRBD1 (6 bases). With 3 bases removed from V and 7 bases from J, the gap between germline ends came to 14 bases. The CDR3 consists of 13 residues. Germline CDR1 is SGHRS and CDR2 is YFSETQ. CDR3 sequence (DNA): TGCGCCAGCAGCTCGGGACAAGCCGGAGAGCAGTACTTC. It codes for CASSSGQAGEQYF.

The chain links TRBV9 to TRBJ2-1, with D perhaps TRBD2 (6 bases). The CDR3 loop spans 13 amino acids. Germline lookup yields CDR1 SGDLS and CDR2 YYNGEE. Trimming shortened V by 0 bases and J by 7 bases, and 8 bases separated the two germline ends. CDR3 in DNA: TGTGCCAGCAGCGTAGGTCGGGGGAATGAGCAGTTCTTC. Translation: CASSVGRGNEQFF. The variable domain in full, with the rest retrieved from reference TRBV9 and TRBJ2-1, is DSGVTQTPKHLITATGQRVTLRCSPRSGDLSVYWYQQSLDQGLQFLIQYYNGEERAKGNILERFSAQQFPDLHSELNLSSLELGDSALYFCASSVGRGNEQFFGPGTRLTVL.

This clone was seen just once. The sample has other DNA sequences that encode this CDR3 too. The chain joins TRBV5-1 to TRBJ2-3; D gene unclear. The CDR3 is 13 residues long. From germline, CDR1 is SGHRS and CDR2 YFSETQ. Trimming took off 0 bases at V and 5 bases at J, with 7 bases between the two ends. The CDR3 DNA follows: TGCGCCAGCAGCTTGGGGAGAGGAGATACGCAGTATTTT. Protein: CASSLGRGDTQYF. The full variable domain, rest sourced from reference TRBV5-1 and TRBJ2-3, is KAGVTQTPRYLIKTRGQQVTLSCSPISGHRSVSWYQQTPGQGLQFLFEYFSETQRNKGNFPGRFSGRQFSNSRSEMNVSTLELGDSALYLCASSLGRGDTQYFGPGTRLTVL.

The rearrangement joins TRBV3-1 (or the pseudogene TRBV3-2) to TRBJ2-3; the D gene is possibly TRBD2 (5 bases). The CDR3 sequence is 13 residues long. Trimming cost V 2 bases and J 8 bases, with 11 bases left between them. The germline V gene has CDR1 LGHDT and CDR2 YNNKEL (reference sequence). CDR3: CASSQPPGGTQYF. For the CDR3, the DNA is TGTGCCAGCAGCCAACCCCCCGGAGGTACGCAGTATTTT.

CDR3 DNA sequence: TGCGCCAGCAGAGTAGCCCAGAACTATGGCTACACCTTC. Translated, it gives CASRVAQNYGYTF. V gene TRBV5-1 combines with J gene TRBJ1-2, with no clear D. V dropped 5 bases and J dropped 2 bases, with 10 bases sitting between them. The CDR3 spans 13 residues. Germline assignment: CDR1 SGHRS and CDR2 YFSETQ.

This clone was observed a handful of times. The chain employs TRBV28 and TRBJ1-5; D is unclear. Germline CDR1 is MDHEN and CDR2 is SYDVKM. This CDR3 is 16 amino acids long. Trimming stripped 3 bases from V and 0 bases from J, with 12 bases between. CDR3 nucleotide sequence: TGTGCCAGCAGTTTCCTCTCCCGTCTTAGCAATCAGCCCCAGCATTTT. Translated, it gives CASSFLSRLSNQPQHF.

V gene TRBV19 combines with J gene TRBJ1-2; 9 bases are a match to TRBD1. CDR3 length: 15 residues. CDR1 is LNHDA and CDR2 is SQIVND in the germline V gene (reference sequence). V lost 3 bases and J lost 1; bases outside the gene matches: 3. This chain's CDR3 is CASSISDRGNYGYTF. CDR3 coding DNA: TGTGCCAGTAGTATCTCGGACAGGGGTAACTATGGCTACACCTTC.

The V and J genes are TRBV18 and TRBJ1-5; D might be TRBD1 (5 bases). Germline CDR1 is KGHSH and CDR2 is LQKENI. The CDR3 consists of 15 residues. Trimming shortened V by 6 bases and J by 0 bases, and 12 bases separated the two germline ends. The CDR3 DNA reads as TGTGCCAGCTCGCCGACAGTGGATAGCAATCAGCCCCAGCATTTT. Its translation: CASSPTVDSNQPQHF.